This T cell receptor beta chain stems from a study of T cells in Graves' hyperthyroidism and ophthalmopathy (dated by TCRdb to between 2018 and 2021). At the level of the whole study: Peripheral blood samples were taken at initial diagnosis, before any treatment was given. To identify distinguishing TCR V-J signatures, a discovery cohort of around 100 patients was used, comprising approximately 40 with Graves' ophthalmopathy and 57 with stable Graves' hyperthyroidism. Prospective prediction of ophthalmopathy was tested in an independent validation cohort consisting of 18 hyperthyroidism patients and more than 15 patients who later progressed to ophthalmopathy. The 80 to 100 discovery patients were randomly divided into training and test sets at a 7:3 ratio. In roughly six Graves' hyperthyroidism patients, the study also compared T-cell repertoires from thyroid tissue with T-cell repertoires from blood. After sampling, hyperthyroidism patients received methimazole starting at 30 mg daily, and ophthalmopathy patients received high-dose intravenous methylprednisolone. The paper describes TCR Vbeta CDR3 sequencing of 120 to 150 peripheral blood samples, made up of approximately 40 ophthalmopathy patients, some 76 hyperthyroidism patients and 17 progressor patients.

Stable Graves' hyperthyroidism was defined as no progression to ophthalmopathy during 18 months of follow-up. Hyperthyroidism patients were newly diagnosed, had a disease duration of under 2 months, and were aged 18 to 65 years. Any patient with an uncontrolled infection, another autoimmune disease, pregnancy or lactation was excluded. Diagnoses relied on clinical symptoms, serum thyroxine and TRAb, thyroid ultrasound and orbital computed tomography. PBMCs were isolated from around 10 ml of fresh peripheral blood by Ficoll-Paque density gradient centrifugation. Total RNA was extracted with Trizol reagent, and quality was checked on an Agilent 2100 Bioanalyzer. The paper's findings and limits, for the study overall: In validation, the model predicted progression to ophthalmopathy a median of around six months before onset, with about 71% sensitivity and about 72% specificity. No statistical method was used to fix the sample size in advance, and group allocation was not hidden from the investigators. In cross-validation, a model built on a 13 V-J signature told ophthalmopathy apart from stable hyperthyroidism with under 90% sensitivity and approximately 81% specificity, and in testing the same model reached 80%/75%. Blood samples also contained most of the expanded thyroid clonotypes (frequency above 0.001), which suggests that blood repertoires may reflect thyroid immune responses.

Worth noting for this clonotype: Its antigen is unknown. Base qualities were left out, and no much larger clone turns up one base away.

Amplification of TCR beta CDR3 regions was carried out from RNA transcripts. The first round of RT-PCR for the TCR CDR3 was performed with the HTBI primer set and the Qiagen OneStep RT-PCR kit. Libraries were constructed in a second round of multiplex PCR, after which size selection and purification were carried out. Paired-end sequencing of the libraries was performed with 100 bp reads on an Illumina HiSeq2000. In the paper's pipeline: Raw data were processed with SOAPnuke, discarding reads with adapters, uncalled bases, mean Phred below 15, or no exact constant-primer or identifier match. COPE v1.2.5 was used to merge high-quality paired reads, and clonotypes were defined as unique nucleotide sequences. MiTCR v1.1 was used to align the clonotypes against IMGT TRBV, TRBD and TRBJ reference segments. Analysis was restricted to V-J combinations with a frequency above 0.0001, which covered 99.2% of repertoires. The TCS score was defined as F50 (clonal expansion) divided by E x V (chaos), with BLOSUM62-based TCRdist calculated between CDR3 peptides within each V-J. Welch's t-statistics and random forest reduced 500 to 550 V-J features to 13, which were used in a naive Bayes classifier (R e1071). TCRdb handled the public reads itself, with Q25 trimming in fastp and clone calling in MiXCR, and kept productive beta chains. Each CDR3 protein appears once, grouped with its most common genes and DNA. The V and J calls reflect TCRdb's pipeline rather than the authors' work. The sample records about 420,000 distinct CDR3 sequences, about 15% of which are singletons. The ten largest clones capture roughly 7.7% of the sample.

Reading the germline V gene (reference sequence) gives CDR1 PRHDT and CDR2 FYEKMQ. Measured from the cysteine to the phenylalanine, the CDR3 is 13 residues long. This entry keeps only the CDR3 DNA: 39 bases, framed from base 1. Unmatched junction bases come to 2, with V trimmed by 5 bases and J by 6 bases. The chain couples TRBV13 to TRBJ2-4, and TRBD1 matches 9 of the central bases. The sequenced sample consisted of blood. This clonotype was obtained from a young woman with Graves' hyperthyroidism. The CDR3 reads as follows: CASSMGQGNIQYF. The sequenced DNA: TGTGCCAGCAGCATGGGACAGGGAAACATTCAGTACTTC.